The following is a T cell receptor beta chain sequence with its context. Its antigen is not identified. This entry belongs to a study of OX40 agonist ivuxolimab in advanced cancers. About the research overall: Patients received ivuxolimab, an agonistic anti-OX40 (CD134) antibody. Study observations and caveats: Low normalized clonal expansion also occurred in some nonresponding patients. Dosing at 0.1 to 3.0 mg/kg was accompanied by clonal expansion of CD4+ and CD8+ blood T cells by week 6.

Germline loops: CDR1 LNHDA, CDR2 SQIVND (reference sequence). CDR3 length: 17 residues. V gave up 6 bases and J gave up 0 bases; unmatched junction bases: 11. The assay was immunoSEQ multiplex PCR, and TCRdb's table has in-frame clones only and misses some. The sample yields more than 100,000 clones, 85% to 95% seen once. The timepoints at which blood was sampled were baseline, cycle 4 day 1, and cycle 7 day 1. This sample comprised CD4+ or CD8+ T cells sorted from blood, obtained in a trial of the OX40 agonist ivuxolimab. V usage is TRBV19 and J usage is TRBJ2-1, with 7 bases fitting TRBD1. The receptor was isolated from an adult with an advanced solid tumor such as melanoma, head and neck, liver or kidney cancer. The CDR3 loop reads CASRPIRTGSSYNEQFF. The CDR3, as DNA: TGTGCCAGTAGGCCCATTCGGACAGGTTCCTCCTACAATGAGCAGTTCTTC.